The clone carrying this TCR beta chain was recorded only once. The data were taken from a study of blood T cell repertoires in COVID-19. Study-level information: Researchers got acute and convalescent COVID-19 samples from the United States, Italy and Spain.

The cohort comprised adults aged about 18 to 100 years residing in 20 to 30 US areas. Donors in Cohort 3 who had recovered were those with two negative PCRs, healthcare professional clearance, or resolution of their symptoms. Methods used by the authors: Amplifying reference gene primers gave estimates of nucleated cell counts. Libraries were prepared by immunoSEQ multiplex PCR; TCRdb keeps only in-frame clonotypes and omits some of them. That table is the source of V, J and clone size, and D and trimming were worked out from the DNA. The data show some 170,000 clones, 80% seen once. This CDR3 has 16 residues. Germline CDR1 is SGHDT and CDR2 is YYEEEE. After removal of 0 bases from V and 6 bases from J, the junction contained 10 bases not matched to a gene.

The chain recombines TRBV5-6 with TRBJ1-2; 8 positions match TRBD1. Input material: PBMCs or T cells enriched from blood (not recorded which). The sequence was obtained from a man aged 35 to 55 who had recovered from COVID-19. The CDR3 loop reads CASSLVYRQGAHGYTF. The CDR3 DNA reads as TGTGCCAGCAGCTTGGTTTATCGGCAGGGGGCTCATGGCTACACCTTC.